This T cell receptor (beta chain) was identified during a study of human T cells and chemical hapten exposure. TCRdb analysed the RACE reads with MiXCR anew, one entry per CDR3 protein. The table has 85,000 to 90,000 distinct CDR3 sequences, around 9.6% seen once; the top ten hold 3% to 4.5%. V lost 7 bases to trimming and J lost 4 bases, with 13 bases between them. Germline loops: CDR1 MRHNA, CDR2 SNTAGT. CDR3 length equals 13 residues. The time point denotes: pre-sensitization, week 0. Treatment meaning: therapeutic diphenylcyclopropenone sensitization with weekly scalp DPC. This clonotype has at least ten counts.

The sample here was whole blood, taken in connection with sensitization to the hapten diphenylcyclopropenone (DPC). The chain links TRBV6-4 to TRBJ1-2, with TRBD1 as a possible D gene (5 bases). This clonotype was sampled from a woman aged 40 to 50 with alopecia areata. Some clones in this sample may be carry-over from other donors' samples. The CDR3 is CASKRDGSYGYTF. CDR3 bases: TGTGCCAGCAAGAGGGACGGGAGCTATGGCTACACCTTC.